This T cell receptor (beta chain) was documented in a study of blood T cell repertoires in COVID-19. Germline V gene lookup returns CDR1 SGDLS and CDR2 YYNGEE. The CDR3 has 16 amino acids. Trimming cost V 1 base and J 4 bases; bases outside gene matches: 6. Measured with immunoSEQ multiplex PCR; TCRdb has only the in-frame clones, and not every one. The table has fewer than 200,000 clones, 75% to 85% seen once. This clonotype was obtained from a woman aged 55-70 years with COVID-19, enrolled during active disease. The chain links TRBV9 to TRBJ2-3; 10 bases agree with TRBD1. The sample taken for sequencing was peripheral blood. CDR3 amino acids: CASSVREGQGSDTQYF. In DNA, the CDR3 is TGTGCCAGCAGCGTACGTGAGGGACAGGGGTCAGATACGCAGTATTTT.